These 29 T cell receptor beta chains came from one sample sequenced in a study of blood T cell repertoires in COVID-19. TCRdb's table, derived via immunoSEQ multiplex PCR, lists solely in-frame clones and lacks some. The sample has under 500,000 clones; about 85% are singletons. The sequencing sample was made of PBMCs or T cells enriched from blood (not recorded which). These receptor sequences come from a woman between 18 and 29 years old with acute COVID-19.

The rearrangement uses TRBV27 and TRBJ1-3, with D perhaps TRBD1 (5 bases). Per germline, CDR1 MNHEY and CDR2 SMNVEV (reference sequence). This CDR3 has 15 residues. Trimming removed 8 bases from V and 0 bases from J, with 14 bases in between. This chain's CDR3 is CASSQGSISGNTIYF. The CDR3 coding sequence is TGTGCCAGCTCCCAGGGCTCCATCTCTGGAAACACCATATATTTT.

The chain links TRBV29-1 to TRBJ1-2, with TRBD1 matching over 8 bases. The CDR3 extends over 15 amino acids. Looked up from germline, CDR1 is SQVTM and CDR2 is ANQGSEA. V dropped 0 bases and J dropped 0; count of bases not matched to a gene: 3. CDR3 sequence (DNA): TGCAGCGTTGAAGAAACGACAGGGGCTAACTATGGCTACACCTTC. Protein product: CSVEETTGANYGYTF.

The V and J genes are TRBV19 and TRBJ1-1, with 7 bases lining up with TRBD1. Unmatched junction bases numbered 2, after V lost 9 bases and J lost 1 base. The CDR3 sequence is 12 residues long. Germline values: CDR1 LNHDA, CDR2 SQIVND (reference sequence). In DNA form, the CDR3 reads TGTGCCAGCGGACAGGCGAACACTGAAGCTTTCTTT. This gives the protein CASGQANTEAFF.

The genes are TRBV3-1 (or the pseudogene TRBV3-2) and TRBJ1-2; D gene unclear. The CDR3 totals 14 residues. CDR1 is LGHDT and CDR2 is YNNKEL in the germline V gene (reference sequence). V lost 3 bases to trimming and J lost 7 bases, with 15 bases between them. The CDR3 loop reads CASSHPGSLSGYTF. The CDR3 DNA reads as TGTGCCAGCAGCCACCCCGGGAGTTTGAGTGGCTACACCTTC.

The V and J genes are TRBV5-1 and TRBJ2-7; 8 nucleotides agree with TRBD2. Germline lookup yields CDR1 SGHRS and CDR2 YFSETQ. J gave up 4 bases and V 0 bases, and 6 bases lay outside the gene matches. This CDR3 has 15 amino acids. The CDR3 nucleotides are TGCGCCAGCAGCTTGGAAGCGGGGGCCTTTTACGAGCAGTACTTC. This translates into CASSLEAGAFYEQYF. Looking up the rest from reference TRBV5-1 and TRBJ2-7 gives the full variable domain: KAGVTQTPRYLIKTRGQQVTLSCSPISGHRSVSWYQQTPGQGLQFLFEYFSETQRNKGNFPGRFSGRQFSNSRSEMNVSTLELGDSALYLCASSLEAGAFYEQYFGPGTRLTVT.

The gene calls are TRBV7-2 and TRBJ1-2; D gene unclear. The CDR3 contains 15 residues. Trimming shortened V by 3 bases and J by 3 bases, and 14 bases separated the two germline ends. Germline V gene data show CDR1 as SGHTA and CDR2 as FQGNSA. DNA of the CDR3: TGTGCCAGCAGCTTCGTGACCCTACGGGACTATGGCTACACCTTC. Encoded protein: CASSFVTLRDYGYTF.

The chain is built from TRBV9 and TRBJ2-7; 9 bases are a match to TRBD1. The V and J ends lost 5 bases and 3 bases, in that order; junction bases with no gene match: 12. The germline gives CDR1 SGDLS, CDR2 YYNGEE. This CDR3 is built from 16 residues. The CDR3 here is CASSPSGTGNNYEQYF. The DNA for the CDR3 is TGTGCCAGCAGTCCTTCGGGGACAGGGAACAACTACGAGCAGTACTTC.

The chain recombines TRBV7-2 with TRBJ1-5, with 10 nucleotides matching TRBD1. This CDR3 contains 15 residues. CDR1 is SGHTA, CDR2 FQGNSA, per germline. V lost 5 bases, J lost 9 bases, and 10 bases stayed unmatched. As DNA, the CDR3 is TGTGCCAGCAGCCTGAGGGACAGGGGTCTTTGGCCCCAGCATTTT. Translating gives CASSLRDRGLWPQHF. The complete variable domain, with remaining parts taken from reference TRBV7-2 and TRBJ1-5, reads GAGVSQSPSNKVTEKGKDVELRCDPISGHTALYWYRQSLGQGLEFLIYFQGNSAPDKSGLPSDRFSAERTGGSVSTLTIQRTQQEDSAVYLCASSLRDRGLWPQHFGDGTRLSIL.

The gene calls are TRBV2 and TRBJ2-5; possibly TRBD2 for D (6 bases). The ends were cut back, 3 bases at V and 3 bases at J, with 11 bases in the middle. Germline CDR1 and CDR2: SNHLY and FYNNEI. The CDR3 sequence is 14 residues long. For the CDR3, the DNA is TGTGCCAGCAGTGATAAGCGGGTCGAAGAGACCCAGTACTTC. Translating gives CASSDKRVEETQYF.

The chain is built from TRBV28 and TRBJ1-1; D might be TRBD1 (6 bases). The germline V gene has CDR1 MDHEN and CDR2 SYDVKM. CDR3 length: 16 amino acids. V lost 3 bases to trimming and J lost 2 bases, with 16 bases between them. CDR3 in amino acids: CASSFEGGTPNTEAFF. The CDR3 bases are TGTGCCAGCAGTTTTGAGGGGGGGACTCCTAACACTGAAGCTTTCTTT.

The rearrangement uses TRBV6-2 or TRBV6-3 and TRBJ2-5; TRBD2 agrees at 7 bases. The germline CDR1 and CDR2 sequences are MNHEY and SVGEGT. The J segment lost 1 base and the V segment lost 2 bases, leaving 7 bases of the junction unmatched. The CDR3 loop spans 16 amino acids. The DNA for the CDR3 is TGTGCCAGCAGTTACGGGGCTAGCGGAGCCCAAGAGACCCAGTACTTC. It encodes CASSYGASGAQETQYF.

The chain employs TRBV28 and TRBJ1-5, with no clear D. The CDR3 runs to 15 residues. Trimming cost V 2 bases and J 2 bases, with 10 bases left between them. Per germline, CDR1 MDHEN and CDR2 SYDVKM. The CDR3 coding sequence is TGTGCCAGCAGTTTACCCAGTTTCGGCAATCAGCCCCAGCATTTT. It translates to CASSLPSFGNQPQHF.

The V call is TRBV10-3, the J call TRBJ2-1; 8 bases align to TRBD1. This CDR3 is built from 14 residues. Germline V gives CDR1 ENHRY, CDR2 SYGVKD. V dropped 3 bases and J dropped 10; count of bases not matched to a gene: 8. Written as DNA, the CDR3 is TGTGCCATCAGTGAAGAAGAGGGGGACAGGGAGCAGTTCTTC. Protein product: CAISEEEGDREQFF.

This clone was counted between two and nine times. The rearrangement uses TRBV5-1 and TRBJ2-3, with TRBD2 matching over 8 bases. The CDR3 consists of 16 residues. Germline V gene data show CDR1 as SGHRS and CDR2 as YFSETQ. V lost 3 bases to trimming and J lost 3 bases; unmatched junction nucleotides: 9. The CDR3 nucleotides read TGCGCCAGCAGCTGGAGCCTAGCGGGCGGGACAGATACGCAGTATTTT. It specifies CASSWSLAGGTDTQYF.

The J gene is TRBJ1-6, the V gene TRBV10-1; the D gene is possibly TRBD1 (6 bases). The CDR3 totals 17 residues. The germline gives CDR1 WNHNN, CDR2 SYGVQD (reference sequence). V lost 8 bases and J 3 bases, leaving 20 bases between the germline ends. CDR3 protein: CASPGTPHRYYNSPLHF. Written as DNA, the CDR3 is TGCGCCAGCCCCGGGACACCCCATCGATACTATAATTCACCCCTCCACTTT.

This chain connects TRBV24-1 to TRBJ2-4; 7 bases align to TRBD1. There are 17 residues in the CDR3. Germline lookup yields CDR1 KGHDR and CDR2 SFDVKD. Trimming took 4 bases from V and 2 from J; bases not matched to a gene: 10. The CDR3, as DNA: TGTGCCACCAGTGACGATGACAGGGTTTGGACCAAAAACATTCAGTACTTC. Amino acids: CATSDDDRVWTKNIQYF.

This clone was found once. This chain connects TRBV18 to TRBJ2-2; tentative D call: TRBD2 (6 bases). CDR3 length equals 15 residues. Germline assignment: CDR1 KGHSH and CDR2 LQKENI. Trimming stripped 5 bases from V and 4 bases from J, with 14 bases between. CDR3: CASSSEGAATGELFF. In DNA form, the CDR3 reads TGTGCCAGCTCATCGGAGGGCGCTGCCACCGGGGAGCTGTTTTTT.

The rearrangement links TRBV27 to TRBJ2-1; 8 bases fit TRBD2. The V gene end was trimmed by 5 bases and the J gene end by 6 bases; junction bases not matched to a gene: 6. The length of the CDR3 is 14 residues. Germline lookup yields CDR1 MNHEY and CDR2 SMNVEV (reference sequence). The CDR3 region is CASSRAGEANEQFF. CDR3 nucleotide sequence: TGTGCCAGCAGTCGAGCGGGAGAAGCCAATGAGCAGTTCTTC.

J is TRBJ2-7 and V is TRBV6-5; 9 nucleotides match TRBD2. Germline loops: CDR1 MNHEY, CDR2 SVGAGI. The length of the CDR3 is 14 residues. The ends lost 6 bases at V and 3 bases at J; junction bases unmatched: 6. CDR3 loop: CASSPSGGNYEQYF. The DNA for the CDR3 is TGTGCCAGCAGCCCAAGCGGGGGGAACTACGAGCAGTACTTC.

This clone was seen a few times. The chain employs TRBV5-4 and TRBJ1-2; 7 bases match TRBD1. The CDR3 consists of 16 residues. V gave up 3 bases and J gave up 5 bases; unmatched junction bases: 13. Germline-derived CDR1 and CDR2 are SGHNT and YYREEE (reference sequence). The CDR3 DNA is TGTGCCAGCAGCTCGGGACAGCCCGGGATTATATATGGCTACACCTTC. The encoded protein is CASSSGQPGIIYGYTF.

V is TRBV6-5 and J is TRBJ1-5, with a weak D call TRBD1 (5 bases). Germline loops: CDR1 MNHEY, CDR2 SVGAGI. CDR3 length: 15 residues. V was clipped by 6 bases and J by 3 bases, with 15 bases between them. The CDR3 DNA is TGTGCCAGCAGCTGGGGCCTCGACACCAATCAGCCCCAGCATTTT. Residues: CASSWGLDTNQPQHF.

The chain employs TRBV6-5 and TRBJ1-5, with TRBD1 identical over 8 bases. CDR3 length: 14 residues. Germline values: CDR1 MNHEY, CDR2 SVGAGI. Unmatched junction bases numbered 5, after V lost 6 bases and J lost 4 bases. CDR3 DNA sequence: TGTGCCAGCAGCGCGGGACAGGCAAATCAGCCCCAGCATTTT. It specifies CASSAGQANQPQHF.

The sample holds a few counts of this clone. The chain couples TRBV6-2 or TRBV6-3 to TRBJ2-7; D perhaps matches TRBD1 (7 bases). V was clipped by 2 bases and J by 4 bases, with 12 bases between them. CDR1 and CDR2 (germline): MNHEY, SVGEGT. The CDR3 covers 14 residues. CDR3 residues: CASSYAGQQYEQYF. CDR3 DNA sequence: TGTGCCAGCAGTTACGCGGGACAGCAATACGAGCAGTACTTC.

The V and J genes are TRBV18 and TRBJ1-6, with unresolved D. The CDR3 is 17 residues long. V lost 1 base to trimming and J lost 0 bases, with 10 bases between them. Germline-derived CDR1 and CDR2 are KGHSH and LQKENI. This CDR3 is CASSPHGPSSYNSPLHF. The DNA for the CDR3 is TGTGCCAGCTCACCACATGGGCCAAGCTCCTATAATTCACCCCTCCACTTT.

The rearrangement joins TRBV29-1 to TRBJ2-1, with no clear D. The CDR3 spans 12 residues. Germline CDR1 is SQVTM and CDR2 is ANQGSEA. The germline V and J ends were trimmed by 7 bases and 5 bases, with 12 bases remaining between them. CDR3 DNA sequence: TGCAGCGCAGGCCACAGTGACAATGAGCAGTTCTTC. This translates into CSAGHSDNEQFF.

The chain couples TRBV11-2 to TRBJ1-2; a weak D match, TRBD1 (5 bases). Trimming pared 2 bases from V and 6 bases from J, leaving 22 bases between. CDR1 is SGHAT and CDR2 is FQNNGV in the germline V gene. The CDR3 has 17 residues. As DNA, the CDR3 is TGTGCCAGCAGCTTATTAGCCTCGGTCAGGGCAAGAGATGGCTACACCTTC. It translates to CASSLLASVRARDGYTF.

This clone was observed once. The rearrangement uses TRBV7-6 and TRBJ1-3, with D possibly matching TRBD1 (5 bases). The CDR3 runs to 15 residues. The V gene lost 3 bases and the J gene lost 2 bases, with 11 bases spanning the gap. Germline V lookup: CDR1 SGHVS, CDR2 FNYEAQ. The CDR3 region is CASSFGGSTGNTIYF. For the CDR3, the DNA is TGTGCCAGCAGCTTCGGGGGGAGCACTGGAAACACCATATATTTT.

This clone was recorded only once. The chain couples TRBV23-1 to TRBJ1-5; TRBD1 might be the D (6 bases). TRBV23-1 qualifies as an ORF whose function is uncertain. This CDR3 contains 17 residues. Trimming removed 6 bases at V and 4 bases at J, with 22 bases between. DNA for the CDR3: TGCGCCAGCAGACCAGATTCCCTCCGGGACACTAATCAGCCCCAGCATTTT. Protein: CASRPDSLRDTNQPQHF.

The chain joins TRBV28 to TRBJ1-2; D uncertain. The CDR3 contains 13 residues. CDR1 and CDR2 from the germline V gene are MDHEN and SYDVKM. The ends were cut back, 5 bases at V and 0 bases at J, with 7 bases in the middle. The CDR3 bases are TGTGCCAGCAGTATCACAGCTAACTATGGCTACACCTTC. Translation gives CASSITANYGYTF.